This T cell receptor (beta chain) is drawn from a study of CD8 T cells in Susac syndrome (dated by TCRdb to between 2018 and 2021). Some background on the complete study: Among the Susac syndrome patients who were sequenced, clinically active disease was present in roughly six and clinical remission was observed in about eight. At blood withdrawal, Susac syndrome patients were therapy-naive, treated with corticosteroids (with IVIg additionally given to some), or treated with IVIg alone. The study used repertoire sequencing to test whether antigen drove CD8+ T cell activation and differentiation in Susac syndrome. Clonality of the CD8+ T cell repertoire was compared between about a dozen healthy donors, approximately 14 Susac syndrome patients and some 15 multiple sclerosis patients.

CDR1 SGHVS and CDR2 FNYEAQ were looked up in the germline V gene. V loses 1 base of germline sequence and J loses 6 bases, and the interval between the two ends is 13 bases. The CDR3 has 15 amino acids, counting the end cysteine and phenylalanine. Here the CDR3 DNA is all that survives: 45 bases in frame from base 1. Concerning this clonotype: Its antigen is not yet known. No per-base quality is available; no much larger clone lies one base away.

Peripheral blood CD8+ and CD4+ T cells from healthy donors, Susac syndrome patients and multiple sclerosis patients were profiled by high-throughput TCR beta sequencing. The Susac syndrome patients fulfilled recently defined diagnostic criteria for definite or probable disease. Bulk CD8+ and CD4+ T cells were purified by magnetic negative isolation, whereas CD8+ TEMRA cells were enriched by FACS. Blood was collected in EDTA tubes and processed within 24 hours, with PBMCs isolated through density gradient centrifugation. PBMCs intended for TCR sequencing were cryopreserved in liquid nitrogen and thawed later in a water bath at 37 degrees C. The sorted or isolated CD4+, CD8+ and CD8+ TEMRA cells reached a purity of at least 90%. Findings and caveats that apply to the study as a whole: In the total CD8+ and CD8+ TEMRA repertoires, sixteen and five Susac-specific public clones, respectively, were identified. Clonal expansion was seen in Susac syndrome CD8+ repertoires, peaking in CD8+ TEMRA cells and being greater in clinically active patients than in remitting ones. The number of individuals in the TCR sequencing and HLA analysis was recognized as being relatively small.

RNA was extracted using the RNeasy kit, and roughly 0.45 to 1 microgram was reverse transcribed with random hexamers. The immunoSEQ multiplex PCR assay, which covers 54 Vbeta and 13 Jbeta segments, was used to amplify TCR beta CDR3 regions. Bias from PCR amplification was corrected by using a synthetic template baseline for primer optimization and for computational correction. The authors' pipeline ran thus. Only productive sequences were kept, with reads annotated to V, D and J genes according to IMGT and analyzed in immunoSEQ Analyzer. Clonality was calculated as one minus the Shannon entropy normalized by log2 of the number of productive unique sequences. Public and private clones were assessed among the 100 most prevalent clones of each patient and control. Susac-specific clones were defined as absent from healthy and MS cohorts, roughly 1,100 published viral clones and other ImmuneACCESS disease sequences. TCRdb reanalyzed the raw reads on its own, using fastp at Q25 for trimming and MiXCR for clone calling, and kept in-frame beta chains. CDR3 protein duplicates are merged, each entry listing the most common genes and DNA. The V and J calls reflect TCRdb's pipeline rather than the authors' work. The sample yields approximately 79,000 distinct CDR3 sequences; approximately 93% were counted once. Of the sample, 0.4% to 0.55% falls within the top ten clones.

The sequencing input was CD8+ T cells from PBMCs. This chain is built from TRBV7-6 and TRBJ2-1; the D segment could be TRBD2, given 5 matching bases. The TCR sequence derives from a human donor with Susac syndrome. The nucleotide sequence reads TGTGCCAGCAGCTTAGGCCCAATAGAGGGCAATGAGCAGTTCTTC. Its protein product is CASSLGPIEGNEQFF.